A selection of T cell receptor beta chains follows, all from one sample in a study of pediatric ulcerative colitis. Using immunoSEQ multiplex PCR, the repertoire was profiled, and TCRdb retains in-frame clones only, with some absent. There are 30,000 to 40,000 clones in the sample; roughly three quarters occur only once, and approximately 1% lies in the top ten. The source material was gut tissue. The receptors come from a boy aged 5 to 17 with mild ulcerative colitis. The CDR3 runs from the conserved cysteine through the conserved F or W. D genes are given only for firm matches. Clone sizes are given selectively: once, few, many, or a class where the clone is expanded.

d_call	clone_size	j_call	v_call	cdr3_nt	cdr3_aa
TRBD2	.	TRBJ2-3	TRBV5-1	TGCGCCAGCAGCTTGGGGTCCGGCGTGGCGGGGGGTCGAGATACGCAGTATTTT	CASSLGSGVAGGRDTQYF
.	.	TRBJ1-3	TRBV5-1	TGCGCCAGCAGCTTAGAACAACAGGGAAACACCATATATTTT	CASSLEQQGNTIYF
.	.	TRBJ2-6	TRBV9	TGTGCCAGCAGCCCGATTGTCGTCTTCCCAAGCTCTGGGGCCAACGTCCTGACTTTC	CASSPIVVFPSSGANVLTF
.	.	TRBJ2-2	TRBV7-8	TGTGCCAGCAGCTCCGCCCGAGGGGGGCAGGGCGGGGAGCTGTTTTTT	CASSSARGGQGGELFF
.	.	TRBJ1-1	TRBV6-1	TGTGCCAGCAGTGAAGGTCCGGACTTAAACACTGAAGCTTTCTTT	CASSEGPDLNTEAFF
TRBD1	.	TRBJ1-5	TRBV11-2	TGTGCCAGCAGCACAGGGACAGCCTACAATCAGCCCCAGCATTTT	CASSTGTAYNQPQHF
.	.	TRBJ2-3	TRBV29-1	TGCAGCGTTGAAGAAAGCACAGATACGCAGTATTTT	CSVEESTDTQYF
.	.	TRBJ2-2	TRBV10-2	TGCGCCAGCAGTCTTGACTCGAACACCGGGGAGCTGTTTTTT	CASSLDSNTGELFF
.	.	TRBJ1-1	TRBV7-6	TGTGCCAGCATCCGAGGTGGATATGGCACTGAAGCTTTCTTT	CASIRGGYGTEAFF
.	.	TRBJ1-6	TRBV7-2	TGTGCCAGCAGCTCTCAAATAGGGGGTAATTCACCCCTCCACTTT	CASSSQIGGNSPLHF
.	.	TRBJ1-2	TRBV5-6	TGTGCCAGCAGCTTGGGGGATGGGCGCTACACCTTC	CASSLGDGRYTF
.	few	TRBJ1-5	TRBV4-1	TGCGCCAGCAGCCAAGATCCCCCACAGGGAAATACGCCCCAGCATTTT	CASSQDPPQGNTPQHF
.	.	TRBJ1-5	TRBV4-1	TGCGCCAGCAGCCCACATACGAGACAGGTTTTGGGTCAGCCCCAGCATTTT	CASSPHTRQVLGQPQHF
.	.	TRBJ2-6	TRBV9	TGTGCCAGCAGCGTAGGGAGGCTTGGGGCCAACGTCCTGACTTTC	CASSVGRLGANVLTF
TRBD1	.	TRBJ1-2	TRBV2	TGTGCCAGCAGTCGGACAGGGGGCGCATTGCTTTATGGCTACACCTTC	CASSRTGGALLYGYTF
.	.	TRBJ1-6	TRBV2	TGTGCCAGCAGTGAAGCGGGCGGGACCTATAATTCACCCCTCCACTTT	CASSEAGGTYNSPLHF
.	.	TRBJ2-7	TRBV5-8	TGTGCCAGCAGTCGCGGGACAGCCTACGAGCAGTACTTC	CASSRGTAYEQYF
.	.	TRBJ2-6	TRBV2	TGTGCCAGCAGCGACAACGCTGGGGCCAACGTCCTGACTTTC	CASSDNAGANVLTF
.	.	TRBJ2-7	TRBV6-5	TGTGCCAGCAGTTACGTGGCAGGCACACCCTACGAGCAGTACTTC	CASSYVAGTPYEQYF
.	.	TRBJ2-2	TRBV30	TGTGCCTGGATCCGGGGAACCGGGGAGCTGTTTTTT	CAWIRGTGELFF
.	.	TRBJ1-1	TRBV7-9	TGTGCCAGCAGCTTGGGGGGGAGCACTGAAGCTTTCTTT	CASSLGGSTEAFF
.	.	TRBJ2-3	TRBV18	TGTGCCAGCTCACCCCGGACTGGGCTTAGAACGGATACGCAGTATTTT	CASSPRTGLRTDTQYF
.	once	TRBJ1-5	TRBV7-2	TGTGCCAGCACCTTACGGGGTAATCAGCCCCAGCATTTT	CASTLRGNQPQHF
TRBD2	.	TRBJ2-5	TRBV11-3	TGTGCCAGCAGCTTTGGGACTAGCGAAGAGACCCAGTACTTC	CASSFGTSEETQYF
TRBD1	once	TRBJ2-7	TRBV5-1	TGCGCCAGCAGCGCCTCGGACAGGAGGTACGAGCAGTACTTC	CASSASDRRYEQYF
TRBD2	.	TRBJ2-3	TRBV30	TGTGCCTGGAGGCGTAGCGGGGGGAACACATTAACAGATACGCAGTATTTT	CAWRRSGGNTLTDTQYF
.	.	TRBJ1-2	TRBV9	TGTGCCAGCAGCGTAGGCAGTGCAAACTATGGCTACACCTTC	CASSVGSANYGYTF
.	.	TRBJ1-1	TRBV11-2	TGTGCCAGCAGCTTGTTACAGGGTGGGAGCATGAACACTGAAGCTTTCTTT	CASSLLQGGSMNTEAFF